This TCR beta chain was profiled in a study of shared clonotypes between healthy human individuals. Study overall: There were three CD4 naive, three CD4 memory, two CD8 naive and one CD8 memory plates per donor.

Worth noting for this clone: Its matching antigen is unknown.

Naivety among CD8 cells was defined by CD45RO negativity and positive CCR7 selection, thereby excluding terminally differentiated effector memory CD45RA+ cells. General study results and limits: In general, naive subsets displayed greater estimated richness than memory subsets did.

TCRdb's copy holds only in-frame clones and misses some; the assay was immunoSEQ multiplex PCR. The table lists 1.5 million to 2.5 million clones, just under 95% of them singletons. The V end lost 8 bases, the J end lost 3 bases, and 9 bases lay between the germline ends. CDR1 SNHLY and CDR2 FYNNEI come from the germline V gene. There are 12 residues in the CDR3. The sequenced material came from naive CD8+ T cells sorted from blood. The chain uses TRBV2 and TRBJ2-3, with D perhaps assigned TRBD1 or TRBD2 (5 bases each). The source of this sequence is a man younger than 35 in good health. The CDR3 DNA sequence: TGTGCCAGCGGGACGGGGACAGATACGCAGTATTTT. Its translation is CASGTGTDTQYF. Filled out from reference TRBV2 and TRBJ2-3, the complete variable domain reads EPEVTQTPSHQVTQMGQEVILRCVPISNHLYFYWYRQILGQKVEFLVSFYNNEISEKSEIFDDQFSVERPDGSNFTLKIRSTKLEDSAMYFCASGTGTDTQYFGPGTRLTVL.